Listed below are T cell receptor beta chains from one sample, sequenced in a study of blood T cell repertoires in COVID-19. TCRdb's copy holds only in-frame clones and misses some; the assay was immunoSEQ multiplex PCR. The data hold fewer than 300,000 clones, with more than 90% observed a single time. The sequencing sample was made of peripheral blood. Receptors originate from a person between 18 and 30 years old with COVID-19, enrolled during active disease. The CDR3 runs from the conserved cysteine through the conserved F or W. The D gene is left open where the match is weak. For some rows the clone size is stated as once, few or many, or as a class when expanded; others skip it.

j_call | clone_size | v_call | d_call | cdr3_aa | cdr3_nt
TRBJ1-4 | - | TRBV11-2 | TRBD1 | CASSWGGQGEEKLFF | TGTGCCAGCAGCTGGGGGGGACAGGGGGAAGAAAAACTGTTTTTT
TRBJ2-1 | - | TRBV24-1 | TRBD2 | CATSDPISRDSGRVNEQFF | TGTGCCACCAGTGACCCCATAAGCCGAGATAGCGGGAGGGTCAATGAGCAGTTCTTC
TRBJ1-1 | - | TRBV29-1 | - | CSVEGQVSNTEAFF | TGCAGCGTTGAAGGACAGGTTTCGAACACTGAAGCTTTCTTT
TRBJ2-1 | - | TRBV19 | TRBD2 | CASSTSGSAPYNEQFF | TGTGCCAGTAGTACTAGCGGGAGCGCTCCCTACAATGAGCAGTTCTTC
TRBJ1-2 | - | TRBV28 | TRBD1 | CASRSTGGVWNYGYTF | TGTGCCAGCAGGAGTACAGGGGGCGTCTGGAACTATGGCTACACCTTC
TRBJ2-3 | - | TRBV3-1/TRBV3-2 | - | CASSQDTGTDTQYF | TGTGCCAGCAGCCAAGATACTGGCACAGATACGCAGTATTTT
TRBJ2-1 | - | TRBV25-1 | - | CASSEYRDEQFF | TGTGCCAGCAGTGAATATAGAGATGAGCAGTTCTTC
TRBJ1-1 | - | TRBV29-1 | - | CSAGRLNTEAFF | TGCAGCGCCGGGAGGTTAAACACTGAAGCTTTCTTT
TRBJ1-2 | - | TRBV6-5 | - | CASTPAGSYGYTF | TGTGCCAGCACTCCAGCGGGGAGCTATGGCTACACCTTC
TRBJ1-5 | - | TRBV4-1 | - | CASSQASEYQPQHF | TGCGCCAGCAGCCAAGCTTCCGAGTATCAGCCCCAGCATTTT
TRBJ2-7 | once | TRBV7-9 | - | CASSSTSVAEQYF | TGTGCCAGCAGCTCGACATCTGTGGCCGAGCAGTACTTC
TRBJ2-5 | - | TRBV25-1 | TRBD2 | CASSVPGLAGLPQETQYF | TGTGCCAGCAGTGTGCCCGGACTAGCGGGACTTCCCCAAGAGACCCAGTACTTC
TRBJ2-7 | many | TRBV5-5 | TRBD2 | CASSLVAGAGEQYF | TGTGCCAGCAGCTTGGTGGCGGGAGCTGGCGAGCAGTACTTC
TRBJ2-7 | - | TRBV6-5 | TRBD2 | CASKLAASYEQYF | TGTGCCAGCAAGCTAGCGGCTTCCTACGAGCAGTACTTC
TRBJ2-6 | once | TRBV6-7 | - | CASSYFRALAAGANVLTF | TGTGCCAGCAGTTACTTCCGGGCTTTAGCGGCTGGGGCCAACGTCCTGACTTTC
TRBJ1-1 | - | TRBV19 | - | CASRAGIVEAFF | TGTGCCAGTAGAGCAGGGATAGTTGAAGCTTTCTTT
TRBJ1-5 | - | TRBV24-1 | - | CATSELGQTELQPQHF | TGTGCCACCAGTGAACTCGGACAGACAGAGTTGCAGCCCCAGCATTTT
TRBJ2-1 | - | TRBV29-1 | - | CSARSVRTYNEQFF | TGCAGCGCCAGGTCGGTTCGTACTTACAATGAGCAGTTCTTC
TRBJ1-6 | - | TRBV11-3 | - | CASSLDWWKADSPLHF | TGTGCCAGCAGCTTAGATTGGTGGAAGGCGGATTCACCCCTCCACTTT
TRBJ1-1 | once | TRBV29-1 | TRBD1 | CSGFGQGGTEAFF | TGCAGCGGGTTTGGACAGGGTGGGACTGAAGCTTTCTTT
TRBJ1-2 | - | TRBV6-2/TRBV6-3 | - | CASSYVGSNYGYTF | TGTGCCAGCAGTTACGTGGGCAGCAACTATGGCTACACCTTC
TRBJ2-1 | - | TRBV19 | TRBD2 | CASRTVAGLATNEQFF | TGTGCCAGTAGAACCGTAGCAGGACTAGCGACCAATGAGCAGTTCTTC
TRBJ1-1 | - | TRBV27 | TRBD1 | CASSLWTGEANTEAFF | TGTGCCAGCAGTCTCTGGACAGGGGAGGCCAACACTGAAGCTTTCTTT
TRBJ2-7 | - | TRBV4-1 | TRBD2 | CASSQEGSSGRLYEQYF | TGCGCCAGCAGCCAAGAAGGCTCTAGCGGGAGGCTCTACGAGCAGTACTTC
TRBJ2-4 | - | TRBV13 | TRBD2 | CASSDAGRGQNIQYF | TGTGCCAGCAGCGACGCGGGGAGGGGCCAAAACATTCAGTACTTC
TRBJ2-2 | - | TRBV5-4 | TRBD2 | CASSLFTSGSLTNTGELFF | TGTGCCAGCAGCTTGTTTACTAGCGGGAGTCTCACTAACACCGGGGAGCTGTTTTTT